This T cell receptor (beta chain) stems from a study of blood T cell repertoires in COVID-19 (dated by TCRdb to the early 2020s). For context, the study as a whole: The collaborator samples originated in the United States, Italy and Spain and spanned the acute and convalescent phases of COVID-19. HLA class I and class II types, where available, came from metadata supplied by the sample provider rather than from assay-based typing. Deeply sampled blood TCRbeta repertoires from subjects exposed to, actively infected with, or recovered from COVID-19 were included in the dataset. The material from the prospective study consisted of cDNA or gDNA derived from T cells, B-cell-depleted T cells, or PBMCs. The repertoires were made available in a free public database intended to serve as a resource for research on the immune response to SARS-CoV-2. Samples came from the ongoing ImmuneRACE study (first 160 participants) plus 1,254 subjects from 6 global collaborators. The sample metadata nearly always contained a de-identified subject ID, COVID-19 status, age in years and sex.

V loses 6 bases at its end and J loses 5 bases; junction bases beyond the gene matches: 6. Including cysteine and phenylalanine, the CDR3 has 14 amino acids. The entry retains the CDR3 DNA only, 42 bases that are in frame from base 1. The germline V gene (reference sequence) sets CDR1 to MNHEY and CDR2 to SMNVEV. Results and caveats for the whole study, not just this receptor: The quantity of clinical and demographic metadata differed by source and by participant and was supplied without curation.

TCRbeta CDR3 regions were amplified from genomic DNA using the immunoSEQ Assay, a bias-controlled multiplex PCR. The authors processed their data as follows. The number of nucleated cells in each sample was estimated from the amplification of reference gene primers within the assay. Sequence reads were collapsed and filtered to measure the absolute abundance of every unique TCRbeta CDR3 rearrangement. Productive Simpson clonality was computed per sample as the square root of Simpson's diversity index over productive rearrangements. This immuneACCESS table, as held by TCRdb, lists in-frame sequences with V and J called but not all clones. Of the missing ones, under half trace to an unresolved V gene in checked studies; the others have no known cause. V, J and clone size were drawn from that table, and D and trimming were deduced from the DNA. Across this sample there are about 300,000 clones, with just under 90% seen only once. The ten most abundant clones make up roughly 2.8% of the sample.

In the prospective study, participants were roughly 18 to 100 years old, resided in fewer than 25 geographic areas of the United States, and were enrolled through a virtual design. To assign participants to cohorts, the prospective study relied on clinical history that participants themselves reported in a screening survey and a study questionnaire. Exposed participants were defined as having been in contact with someone with a PCR-confirmed or clinician-diagnosed COVID-19 case within 2 weeks of study entry. In the prospective study, mobile phlebotomists collected whole blood, serum and a nasopharyngeal or oropharyngeal swab from each participant. Additional blood draws and questionnaires over an approximately 2-month period could optionally be provided by prospective study participants. Before DNA extraction, prospective study blood samples were shipped either frozen or at room temperature. As regards this clone: No antigen is known for it. Base qualities are not at hand, and no much larger clone is one base apart.

Sequencing was carried out using PBMCs or T cells enriched from blood (not recorded which). The rearranged chain carries TRBV27 and TRBJ2-1; 8 bases in between match TRBD2. This receptor was identified in a woman in her forties or fifties who had been exposed to COVID-19. The base sequence is TGTGCCAGCAGCCAGCGGGGGATGAACAATGAGCAGTTCTTC. This gives the protein CASSQRGMNNEQFF.